A selection of T cell receptor beta chains follows, all from one sample in a study of T-cell memory formation after mild COVID-19. Via MiXCR, TCRdb re-called the 5' RACE reads, giving one row per CDR3 protein. This sample has some 320,000 distinct CDR3 sequences; roughly 15% occur once, and the top ten carry more than 20%. The specimen sequenced was PBMCs or a T cell subset sorted from them (not recorded which). Receptors originate from a man between 18 and 29 years old who had mild COVID-19 (a few samples of this study predate the infection). Cell type and time point are not known. CDR3s leave out the opening cysteine and the closing phenylalanine or tryptophan. Size is stated for part of the rows, as once, few or many counts, or as a class when the clone is expanded.

ASSPSGGFTDTQY,TRBV6-5,few,TRBJ2-3
ASSLTDAIMGLGGNEQF,TRBV12-3/TRBV12-4,NA,TRBJ2-1
ASGRDGTEAF,TRBV12-5,NA,TRBJ1-1
ASTERGGFGEQF,TRBV12-3/TRBV12-4,once,TRBJ2-1
ASSRRERETQY,TRBV4-3,few,TRBJ2-5
ASSLPGTSGSLTQY,TRBV7-2,few,TRBJ2-5
ASSFGLAVGTDTQY,TRBV5-1,few,TRBJ2-3
ASSAGQGAPSWY,TRBV9,NA,TRBJ2-3
ASSLNGGRREQF,TRBV7-2,few,TRBJ2-1
ASSQHDNQAF,TRBV4-1,NA,TRBJ1-1
SASAALSTDTQY,TRBV20-1,NA,TRBJ2-3
ASSPRLIEQF,TRBV12-3/TRBV12-4,many,TRBJ2-1
ASSLSGYEQF,TRBV7-8,NA,TRBJ2-1
ASSGGENIQY,TRBV9,NA,TRBJ2-4
ASNLLGGGAFPGELF,TRBV11-2,many,TRBJ2-2
ASSLGQCSTEAF,TRBV12-3/TRBV12-4,NA,TRBJ1-1
AIGPTGSGGEQY,TRBV10-3,NA,TRBJ2-7
ASSLGRLDLTGELF,TRBV7-2,few,TRBJ2-2
ASSYGFGTEAF,TRBV6-6,NA,TRBJ1-1
ASSEGRFRAEKLF,TRBV6-1,few,TRBJ1-4
ASSQDQGVNTGELF,TRBV4-2,few,TRBJ2-2
ASSSTGQNYNEQF,TRBV5-1,NA,TRBJ2-1
ASSPDRDNGYT,TRBV7-2,NA,TRBJ1-2
ASSQEAPGTDYGYT,TRBV4-2,few,TRBJ1-2
ASSLGQKSQNSPLH,TRBV5-1,NA,TRBJ1-6
SHPVKMGNTEAF,TRBV29-1,few,TRBJ1-1
ASSSNRGLGRGNTEAF,TRBV5-1,NA,TRBJ1-1
ASSPPGGPETQY,TRBV12-3/TRBV12-4,NA,TRBJ2-5
ASSPDSYTEAF,TRBV7-3,once,TRBJ1-1
ASSYAEGNTIY,TRBV6-5,once,TRBJ1-3
ASSPAYDRVWTGELF,TRBV19,NA,TRBJ2-2
ASSAGWEETQY,TRBV7-2,NA,TRBJ2-5
ASSSWANVLT,TRBV7-9,NA,TRBJ2-6
SVGDSYEQY,TRBV29-1,few,TRBJ2-7
ASGQQQF,TRBV6-2/TRBV6-3,many,TRBJ2-1
ASSSSRPTIY,TRBV12-3/TRBV12-4,NA,TRBJ1-3
ASSQEPRGADEQY,TRBV4-1,NA,TRBJ2-7
ASSLSGDTEAF,TRBV7-3,few,TRBJ1-1
ASSRTGGFSEAF,TRBV12-3/TRBV12-4,NA,TRBJ1-1
ASSLERAGNIQY,TRBV7-3,NA,TRBJ2-4
ASSPLGGDYEQY,TRBV4-2,many,TRBJ2-7
ASSVGQGGRETQY,TRBV7-2,NA,TRBJ2-5
ASSRGRQGDGELF,TRBV4-3,NA,TRBJ2-2
ASRPGTVEDT,TRBV7-9,NA,TRBJ1-2
ASSPRDISTNTDTQY,TRBV6-2/TRBV6-3,NA,TRBJ2-3
SVVDRRNARGELF,TRBV29-1,few,TRBJ2-2
ASSRQGIGNQPQH,TRBV28,NA,TRBJ1-5
ASRPLAGNGETQY,TRBV28,many,TRBJ2-5
ASSQTSGSGANVLT,TRBV4-3,medium-sized,TRBJ2-6
ASNKGGGTEAF,TRBV7-3,few,TRBJ1-1
ASSSTGSPYEQY,TRBV7-6,NA,TRBJ2-7